The 3 T cell receptor beta chains reported below all come from one sample, sequenced in a study of blood T cell repertoires in COVID-19. The repertoire was sequenced with immunoSEQ multiplex PCR; TCRdb's copy has only in-frame clones and lacks some. The profile shows 150,000 or so clones, approximately 88% of them singletons. Material: PBMCs or T cells enriched from blood (not recorded which). The receptors were gathered from an older man who had been exposed to COVID-19.

This clone has more than one count but fewer than ten. V and J are TRBV4-2 and TRBJ1-4; no definite D call. This CDR3 comprises 15 residues. CDR1 LGHNA and CDR2 YNFKEQ come from the germline V gene. V lost 0 bases, J lost 0 bases, and 5 bases lay in between. This CDR3 is CASSQDPTTNEKLFF. In nucleotides, the CDR3 is TGTGCCAGCAGCCAAGATCCAACAACTAATGAAAAACTGTTTTTT.

The chain couples TRBV5-5 to TRBJ1-1; maybe TRBD1 (5 bases). This CDR3 spans 15 amino acids. Germline-derived CDR1 and CDR2 are SGHKS and YYEKEE (reference sequence). V lost 4 bases to trimming and J lost 0 bases, with 13 bases between them. Written as DNA, the CDR3 is TGTGCCAGCAGCGCGGGCGGGGGAATGAACACTGAAGCTTTCTTT. As protein: CASSAGGGMNTEAFF.

A single count supports this clone. Written as DNA, the CDR3 is TGTGCCAGCAGCCAAGTGTGGACAGAGTATAATTCACCCCTCCACTTT. This translates into CASSQVWTEYNSPLHF. The rearrangement links TRBV4-2 to TRBJ1-6; possible D gene TRBD1, 6 bases. Trimming left V 1 base short and J 4 bases short, with 11 bases between. The CDR3 length is 16 residues. Germline assignment: CDR1 LGHNA and CDR2 YNFKEQ.